This T cell receptor (beta chain) was obtained from a study of blood T cell repertoires in COVID-19. Background on the study: Collection of acute and convalescent COVID-19 samples took place in the United States, Italy and Spain.

In the study's own analysis: Estimation of nucleated cell counts was performed using reference gene primer amplification. Profiling relied on immunoSEQ multiplex PCR, and the TCRdb table lists in-frame clones only, not all of them. The V and J calls and clone size are taken from that table; D and trimming were inferred from the DNA. The sample has around 200,000 clones; roughly nine tenths are singletons. Sequenced material: peripheral blood. This TCR came from a woman between 50 and 59 years old with acute or convalescent COVID-19.

The CDR3 coding sequence is TGTGCCAGCATCACCTCGGGATGGGTGTTTTTT. Protein sequence: CASITSGWVFF. This rearrangement joins TRBV12-3 or TRBV12-4 to TRBJ1-4; no definite D call. The V gene lost 7 bases and the J gene lost 15 bases, with 15 bases spanning the gap. The length of the CDR3 is 11 residues.